The 5 T cell receptor beta chains presented below share a single source sample, sequenced in a study of blood T cell repertoires in COVID-19. Produced via immunoSEQ multiplex PCR; TCRdb's table is partial and in-frame only. The sample lists roughly 190,000 clones, roughly 79% occurring once. The specimen sequenced was peripheral blood. These receptors all stem from a woman aged 40 to 55 with COVID-19, enrolled during active disease.

The gene calls are TRBV29-1 and TRBJ1-2, with 9 nucleotides matching TRBD1. Unmatched junction bases numbered 9, after V lost 6 bases and J lost 4 bases. This CDR3 region has 14 residues. Germline V gene sequence: CDR1 SQVTM, CDR2 ANQGSEA. CDR3 nucleotides: TGCAGCGTAGACAGGGGGAACGGGGCCTATGGCTACACCTTC. Amino acid sequence: CSVDRGNGAYGYTF.

This chain joins TRBV14 and TRBJ2-1, with 10 bases fitting TRBD1. The CDR3 has 17 residues. From germline, CDR1 is SGHDN and CDR2 FVKESK. With 1 base clipped from V and 3 bases from J, the junction kept 6 bases outside the gene matches. The CDR3 is CASSQGPGQGFYNEQFF. Written as DNA, the CDR3 is TGTGCCAGCAGCCAAGGCCCGGGACAGGGGTTCTACAATGAGCAGTTCTTC.

The chain links TRBV29-1 to TRBJ2-1; a possible D gene is TRBD1 (6 bases). Trimming left V 5 bases short and J 3 bases short, with 11 bases between. Germline V gene lookup returns CDR1 SQVTM and CDR2 ANQGSEA. The CDR3 loop spans 13 amino acids. The CDR3 sequence is CSVSTGFYNEQFF. CDR3 sequence (DNA): TGCAGCGTTTCTACAGGGTTCTACAATGAGCAGTTCTTC.

CDR3 amino acids: CASIRGMNTEAFF. The CDR3 region has the DNA TGTGCCAGCATAAGGGGTATGAACACTGAAGCTTTCTTT. V is TRBV6-5 and J is TRBJ1-1; D is perhaps TRBD1 (5 bases). Germline-derived CDR1 and CDR2 are MNHEY and SVGAGI. The CDR3 covers 13 residues. Trimming pared 7 bases from V and 0 bases from J, leaving 9 bases between.

The rearrangement uses TRBV27 and TRBJ2-1, with a possible D match to TRBD2 (6 bases). Trimming removed 4 bases at V and 4 bases at J, with 17 bases between. Germline lookup yields CDR1 MNHEY and CDR2 SMNVEV (reference sequence). This CDR3 has 16 residues. The DNA of the CDR3 is TGTGCCAGCAGTTACAAATCGGGAGTACAGTACAATGAGCAGTTCTTC. Translation gives CASSYKSGVQYNEQFF.